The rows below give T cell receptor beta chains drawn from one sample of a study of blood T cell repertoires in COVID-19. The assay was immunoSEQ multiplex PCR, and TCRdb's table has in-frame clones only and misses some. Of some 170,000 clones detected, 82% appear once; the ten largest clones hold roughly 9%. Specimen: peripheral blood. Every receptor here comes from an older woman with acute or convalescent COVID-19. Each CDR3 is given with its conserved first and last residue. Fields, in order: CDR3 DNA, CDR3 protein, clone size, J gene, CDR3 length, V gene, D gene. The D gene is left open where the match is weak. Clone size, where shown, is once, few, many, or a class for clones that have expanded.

TGTGCCAGCAGCTTATTAACGGTGACTAGCGGGTACAATGAGCAGTTCTTC	CASSLLTVTSGYNEQFF	-	TRBJ2-1	17	TRBV7-9	TRBD2
TGTGCCAGCAGCTTAGTCCCTGAGGGTAGAGGAAACACCATATATTTT	CASSLVPEGRGNTIYF	-	TRBJ1-3	16	TRBV11-2	-
TGTGCCAGCAGCTTGTTCGGGGGAGATACGCAGTATTTT	CASSLFGGDTQYF	-	TRBJ2-3	13	TRBV11-2	-
TGTGCCAGTAGTACCATACAGGGGATAGATTCACCCCTCCACTTT	CASSTIQGIDSPLHF	-	TRBJ1-6	15	TRBV19	TRBD1
TGCGCCAGCAGCCACGGGACTAGCGAAACCTACGAGCAGTACTTC	CASSHGTSETYEQYF	-	TRBJ2-7	15	TRBV4-3	TRBD2
TGTGCCACCAGTGTTCCCGGGGAGCAGCGGGAGTCAACCTCCGGTGATGAGCAGTTCTTC	CATSVPGEQRESTSGDEQFF	-	TRBJ2-1	20	TRBV24-1	TRBD2
TGTGCCAGTAGTATCCGGACAGCTCGCAATCAGCCCCAGCATTTT	CASSIRTARNQPQHF	-	TRBJ1-5	15	TRBV19	-
TGTGCCAGCAGCCCAGATCAGGGATTCACTGAAGCTTTCTTT	CASSPDQGFTEAFF	once	TRBJ1-1	14	TRBV3-1/TRBV3-2	-
TGCAGTGAATTGGGCACGGATACGCAGTATTTT	CSELGTDTQYF	few	TRBJ2-3	11	TRBV20-1	-
TGTGCCACCGGGACTCTCGGAGACGAGCAGTACTTC	CATGTLGDEQYF	-	TRBJ2-7	12	TRBV19	-
TGTGCCAGCAGCGCGACAGTAGATAATTCACCCCTCCACTTT	CASSATVDNSPLHF	-	TRBJ1-6	14	TRBV7-2	-
TGCGCCAGCAGCTCCGGGACAGGGGGGGATTCACCCCTCCACTTT	CASSSGTGGDSPLHF	-	TRBJ1-6	15	TRBV5-1	TRBD1
TGTGCCACCTCGACAGGGTTCGAGGATGGCTACACCTTC	CATSTGFEDGYTF	few	TRBJ1-2	13	TRBV10-3	TRBD1
TGTGCCAGCAGGGAATGGGGACACCTTAAAGCTTTCTTT	CASREWGHLKAFF	-	TRBJ1-1	13	TRBV2	-
TGCGCCAGCAGCTTGGCACCCGTCGGGACAGGAGGCAATCAGCCCCAGCATTTT	CASSLAPVGTGGNQPQHF	-	TRBJ1-5	18	TRBV5-1	TRBD1
TGTGCCAGCAGCTTAGGAACAGGTCAAAGGCAGCCCCAGCATTTT	CASSLGTGQRQPQHF	-	TRBJ1-5	15	TRBV7-9	-
TGTGCCAGCAGTGAATCTAGCGCAGATACGCAGTATTTT	CASSESSADTQYF	-	TRBJ2-3	13	TRBV25-1	-
TGTGCCAGTAGTGATAGCGGGACGGTAGATACGCAGTATTTT	CASSDSGTVDTQYF	-	TRBJ2-3	14	TRBV19	TRBD2
TGCGCCAGCAGCCTAGCCGATGGGGGGTTCCAAGAGACCCAGTACTTC	CASSLADGGFQETQYF	-	TRBJ2-5	16	TRBV4-1	-
TGTGCCAGCAGCTTCGATCAGCAGGGGACCCAGTACTTC	CASSFDQQGTQYF	few	TRBJ2-5	13	TRBV7-2	-
TGTGCCAGCAGCCAAGCAACTAGCGGGATACTCTACGAGCAGTACTTC	CASSQATSGILYEQYF	-	TRBJ2-7	16	TRBV3-1/TRBV3-2	TRBD2
TGTGCCAGCTCACCAATGAGGGGGGGGGCAGACGAGCAGTACTTC	CASSPMRGGADEQYF	-	TRBJ2-7	15	TRBV18	-
TGTGCCACCAGCAGAGCAGGGAGGGGTGAAGCTTTCTTT	CATSRAGRGEAFF	-	TRBJ1-1	13	TRBV15	-
TGTGCCTGGACCCGGCAGGGGGCAAGGGATTCACCCCTCCACTTT	CAWTRQGARDSPLHF	few	TRBJ1-6	15	TRBV30	TRBD1
TGTGCCAGCAGCCAAGTGGACAGGGGTGGGTATGGCTACACCTTC	CASSQVDRGGYGYTF	-	TRBJ1-2	15	TRBV4-2	TRBD1
TGCGCCAGCAGCCAAGACCCAGCGGGGGGTAATGAGCAGTTCTTC	CASSQDPAGGNEQFF	-	TRBJ2-1	15	TRBV4-3	TRBD2
TGTGCCAGCAGCCGGACAGGGAGAGCTAACTATGGCTACACCTTC	CASSRTGRANYGYTF	-	TRBJ1-2	15	TRBV7-2	TRBD1
TGTGCCAGCAGAGACTGGACTAGCGGGAACCAAGAGACCCAGTACTTC	CASRDWTSGNQETQYF	-	TRBJ2-5	16	TRBV2	TRBD2
TGTGCCAGCAGCTTACAGACAGGCTACTATGGCTACACCTTC	CASSLQTGYYGYTF	-	TRBJ1-2	14	TRBV7-8	-
TGCGCCAGCAGCTTTGGACAGGCGACAACTGAAGCTTTCTTT	CASSFGQATTEAFF	-	TRBJ1-1	14	TRBV4-1	TRBD1
TGTGCCAGTAGTATGAGGCAGGGGGCTGGGGGCCAAGAGACCCAGTACTTC	CASSMRQGAGGQETQYF	once	TRBJ2-5	17	TRBV19	TRBD1
TGTGCCAGCAGCGTAGGAGACAGGGAAGCTCTTAACTATGGCTACACCTTC	CASSVGDREALNYGYTF	once	TRBJ1-2	17	TRBV9	TRBD1
TGTGCCAGCAGTTTAGCGCGGGAACAGCCCCAGCATTTT	CASSLAREQPQHF	-	TRBJ1-5	13	TRBV12-3/TRBV12-4	-
TGTGCCAGCAGCTTACCCCCCGACGGCGGGAACACCGGGGAGCTGTTTTTT	CASSLPPDGGNTGELFF	-	TRBJ2-2	17	TRBV7-6	-
TGTGCCAGCAGCTTATCGACGTTCGCGGGAGGGCGGGGGGCCAACGTCCTGACTTTC	CASSLSTFAGGRGANVLTF	-	TRBJ2-6	19	TRBV7-9	TRBD2
TGTGCCAGCACCCCCGCGTCTGGACAAGCTAACTATGGCTACACCTTC	CASTPASGQANYGYTF	-	TRBJ1-2	16	TRBV7-2	-
TGTGCCAGTAGTAATTTAGCGGGAGGGCCCCTTTCCGCCGGGGAGCTGTTTTTT	CASSNLAGGPLSAGELFF	-	TRBJ2-2	18	TRBV19	TRBD2
TGCGCCAGCAGCTTGGGGACAGCAACTAACTATGGCTACACCTTC	CASSLGTATNYGYTF	-	TRBJ1-2	15	TRBV5-1	-